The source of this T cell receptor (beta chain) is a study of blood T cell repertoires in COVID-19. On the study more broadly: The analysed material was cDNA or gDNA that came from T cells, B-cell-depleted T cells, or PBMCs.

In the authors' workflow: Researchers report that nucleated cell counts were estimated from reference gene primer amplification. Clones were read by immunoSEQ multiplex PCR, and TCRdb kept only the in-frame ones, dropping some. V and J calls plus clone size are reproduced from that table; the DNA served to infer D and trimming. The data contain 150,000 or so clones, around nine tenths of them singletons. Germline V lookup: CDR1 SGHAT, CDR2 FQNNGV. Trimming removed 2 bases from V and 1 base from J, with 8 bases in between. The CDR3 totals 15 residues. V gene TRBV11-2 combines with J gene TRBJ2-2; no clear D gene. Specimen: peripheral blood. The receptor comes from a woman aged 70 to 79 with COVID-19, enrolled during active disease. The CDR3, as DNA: TGTGCCAGCAGCTTATCGGGTTTGAACACCGGGGAGCTGTTTTTT. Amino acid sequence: CASSLSGLNTGELFF.